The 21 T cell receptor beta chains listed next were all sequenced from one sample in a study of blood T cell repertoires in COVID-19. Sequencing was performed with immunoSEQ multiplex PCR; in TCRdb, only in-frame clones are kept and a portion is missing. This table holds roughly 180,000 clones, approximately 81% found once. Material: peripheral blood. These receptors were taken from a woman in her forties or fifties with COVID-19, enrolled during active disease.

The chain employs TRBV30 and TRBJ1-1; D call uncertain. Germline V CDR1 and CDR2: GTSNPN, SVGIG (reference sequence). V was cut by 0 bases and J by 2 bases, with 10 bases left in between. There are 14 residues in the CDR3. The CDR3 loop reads CAWSVTSVNTEAFF. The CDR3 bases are TGTGCCTGGAGTGTAACTAGCGTTAACACTGAAGCTTTCTTT.

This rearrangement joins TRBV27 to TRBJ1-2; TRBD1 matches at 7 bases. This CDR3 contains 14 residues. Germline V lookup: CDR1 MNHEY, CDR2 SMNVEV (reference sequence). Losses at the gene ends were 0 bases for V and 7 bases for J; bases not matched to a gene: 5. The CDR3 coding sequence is TGTGCCAGCAGTTTATCGGAAGGGGGCGGTGGCTACACCTTC. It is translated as CASSLSEGGGGYTF.

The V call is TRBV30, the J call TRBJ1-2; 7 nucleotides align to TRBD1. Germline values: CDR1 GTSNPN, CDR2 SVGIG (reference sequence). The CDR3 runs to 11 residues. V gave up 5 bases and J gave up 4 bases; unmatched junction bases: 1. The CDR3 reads CAWAGGYGYTF. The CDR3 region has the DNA TGTGCCTGGGCAGGGGGCTATGGCTACACCTTC.

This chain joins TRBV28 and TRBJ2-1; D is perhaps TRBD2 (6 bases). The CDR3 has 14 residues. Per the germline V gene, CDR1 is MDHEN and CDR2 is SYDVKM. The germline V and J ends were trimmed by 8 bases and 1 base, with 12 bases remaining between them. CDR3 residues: CASHWGLSYNEQFF. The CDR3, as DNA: TGTGCCAGCCATTGGGGACTGTCCTACAATGAGCAGTTCTTC. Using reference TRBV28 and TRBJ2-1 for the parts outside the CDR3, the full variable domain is DVKVTQSSRYLVKRTGEKVFLECVQDMDHENMFWYRQDPGLGLRLIYFSYDVKMKEKGDIPEGYSVSREKKERFSLILESASTNQTSMYLCASHWGLSYNEQFFGPGTRLTVL.

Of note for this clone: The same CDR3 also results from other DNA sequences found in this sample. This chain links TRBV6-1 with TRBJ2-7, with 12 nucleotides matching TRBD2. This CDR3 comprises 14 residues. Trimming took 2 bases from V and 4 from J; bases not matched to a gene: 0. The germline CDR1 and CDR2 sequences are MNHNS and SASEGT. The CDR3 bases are TGTGCCAGCAGTGAAACTAGCGGGGGGTACGAGCAGTACTTC. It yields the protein CASSETSGGYEQYF.

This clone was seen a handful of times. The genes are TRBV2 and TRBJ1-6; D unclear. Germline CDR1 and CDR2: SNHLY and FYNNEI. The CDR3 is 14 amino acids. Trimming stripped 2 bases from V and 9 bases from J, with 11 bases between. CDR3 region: CASSETGSGSPLHF. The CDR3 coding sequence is TGTGCCAGCAGTGAAACGGGGTCTGGTTCACCCCTCCACTTT.

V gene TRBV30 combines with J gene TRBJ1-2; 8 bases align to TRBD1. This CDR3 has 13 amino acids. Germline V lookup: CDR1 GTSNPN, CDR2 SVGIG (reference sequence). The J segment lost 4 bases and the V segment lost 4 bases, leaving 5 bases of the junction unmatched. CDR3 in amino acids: CAWTHGTGYGYTF. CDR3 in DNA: TGTGCCTGGACTCACGGGACAGGCTATGGCTACACCTTC.

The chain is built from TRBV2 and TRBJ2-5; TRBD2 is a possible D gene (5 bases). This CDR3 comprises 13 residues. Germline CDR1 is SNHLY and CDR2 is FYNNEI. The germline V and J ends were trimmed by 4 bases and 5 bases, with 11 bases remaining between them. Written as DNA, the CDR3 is TGTGCCAGCAGTGGAGGGAATGGCGAGACCCAGTACTTC. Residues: CASSGGNGETQYF.

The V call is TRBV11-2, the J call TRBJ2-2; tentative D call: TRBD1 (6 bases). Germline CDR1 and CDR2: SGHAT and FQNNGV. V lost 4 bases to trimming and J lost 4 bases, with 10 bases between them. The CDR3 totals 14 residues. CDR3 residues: CASSSQGSTGELFF. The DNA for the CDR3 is TGTGCCAGCAGCTCACAGGGTAGCACCGGGGAGCTGTTTTTT.

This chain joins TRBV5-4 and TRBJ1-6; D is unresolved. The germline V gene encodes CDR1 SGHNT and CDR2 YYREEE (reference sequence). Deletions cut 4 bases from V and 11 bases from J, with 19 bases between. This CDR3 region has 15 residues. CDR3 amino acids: CASSKREGGLAPLHF. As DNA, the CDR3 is TGTGCCAGCAGCAAGCGGGAGGGAGGATTGGCACCCCTCCACTTT.

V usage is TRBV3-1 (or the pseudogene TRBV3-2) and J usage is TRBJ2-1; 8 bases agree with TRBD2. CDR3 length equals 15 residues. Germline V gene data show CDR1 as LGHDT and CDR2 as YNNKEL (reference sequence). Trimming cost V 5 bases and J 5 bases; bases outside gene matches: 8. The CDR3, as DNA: TGTGCCAGCAGCGTCGGGGGGGTCTTTAACAATGAGCAGTTCTTC. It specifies CASSVGGVFNNEQFF.

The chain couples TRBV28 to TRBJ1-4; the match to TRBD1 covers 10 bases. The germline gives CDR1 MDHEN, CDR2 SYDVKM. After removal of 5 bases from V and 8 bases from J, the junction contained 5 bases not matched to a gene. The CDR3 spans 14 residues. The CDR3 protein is CASSRDRGGEKLFF. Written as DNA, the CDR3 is TGTGCCAGCAGTCGGGACAGGGGAGGCGAAAAACTGTTTTTT.

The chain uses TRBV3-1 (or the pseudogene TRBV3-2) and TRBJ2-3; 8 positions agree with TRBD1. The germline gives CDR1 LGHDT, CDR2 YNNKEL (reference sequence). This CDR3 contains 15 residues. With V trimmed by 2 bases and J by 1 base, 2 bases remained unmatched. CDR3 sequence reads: CASSQTGGGTDTQYF. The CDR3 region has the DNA TGTGCCAGCAGCCAAACAGGGGGAGGCACAGATACGCAGTATTTT.

CDR3 DNA: TGTGCCAGCAGCCAAGAACCCACCAGCGGGGCCTACAATGAGCAGTTCTTC. It codes for CASSQEPTSGAYNEQFF. The V and J genes are TRBV3-1 (or the pseudogene TRBV3-2) and TRBJ2-1, with TRBD2 matching over 7 bases. The V segment lost 0 bases and the J segment 2 bases; nucleotides outside the gene matches: 7. The CDR3 is made up of 17 amino acids. Germline lookup yields CDR1 LGHDT and CDR2 YNNKEL (reference sequence).

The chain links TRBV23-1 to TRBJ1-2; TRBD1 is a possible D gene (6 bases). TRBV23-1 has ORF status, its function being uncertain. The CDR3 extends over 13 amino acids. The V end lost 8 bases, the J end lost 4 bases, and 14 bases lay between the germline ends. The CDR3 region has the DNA TGCGCCAGCCTTCCCGGGACATTCTATGGCTACACCTTC. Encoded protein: CASLPGTFYGYTF.

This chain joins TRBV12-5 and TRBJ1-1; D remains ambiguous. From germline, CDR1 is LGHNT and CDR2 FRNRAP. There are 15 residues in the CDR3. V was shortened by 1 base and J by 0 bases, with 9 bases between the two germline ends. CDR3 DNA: TGTGCTAGTGGTTTGGGCCCTCGGGTGAACACTGAAGCTTTCTTT. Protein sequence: CASGLGPRVNTEAFF.

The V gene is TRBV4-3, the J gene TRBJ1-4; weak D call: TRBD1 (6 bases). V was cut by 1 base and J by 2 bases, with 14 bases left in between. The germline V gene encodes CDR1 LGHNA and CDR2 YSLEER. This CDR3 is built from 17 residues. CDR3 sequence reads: CASSQGGQGFTNEKLFF. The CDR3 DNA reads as TGCGCCAGCAGCCAAGGGGGGCAGGGCTTCACTAATGAAAAACTGTTTTTT.

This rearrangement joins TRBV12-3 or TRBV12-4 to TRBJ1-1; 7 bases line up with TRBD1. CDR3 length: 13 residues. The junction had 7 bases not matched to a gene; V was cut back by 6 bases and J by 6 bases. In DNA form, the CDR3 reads TGTGCCAGCAGCCCACACAGGGGCCCTGAAGCTTTCTTT. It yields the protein CASSPHRGPEAFF.

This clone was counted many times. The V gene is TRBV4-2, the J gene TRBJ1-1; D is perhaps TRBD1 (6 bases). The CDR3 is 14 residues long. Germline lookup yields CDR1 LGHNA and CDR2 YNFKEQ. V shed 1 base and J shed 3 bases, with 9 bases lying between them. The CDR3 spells CASSQGYRDTEAFF. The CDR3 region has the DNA TGTGCCAGCAGCCAAGGGTACAGGGACACTGAAGCTTTCTTT.

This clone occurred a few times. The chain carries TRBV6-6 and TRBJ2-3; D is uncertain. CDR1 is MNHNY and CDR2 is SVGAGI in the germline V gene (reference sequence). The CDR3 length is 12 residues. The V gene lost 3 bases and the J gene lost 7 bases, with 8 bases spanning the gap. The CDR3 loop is CASSYGPNTQYF. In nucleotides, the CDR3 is TGTGCCAGCAGTTATGGCCCCAATACGCAGTATTTT.

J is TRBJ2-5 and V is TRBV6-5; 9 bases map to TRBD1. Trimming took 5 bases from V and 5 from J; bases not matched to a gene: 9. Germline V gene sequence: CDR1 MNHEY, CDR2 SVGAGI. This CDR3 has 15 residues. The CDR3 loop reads CASSKGQGGSETQYF. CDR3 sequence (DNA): TGTGCCAGCAGTAAGGGACAGGGAGGCAGTGAGACCCAGTACTTC.